Sequencing of this T cell receptor beta chain was carried out in a study of T and B cells in COVID-19 patients (dated by TCRdb to the early 2020s). Describing the broader study: In this study, adaptive immunity was profiled in COVID-19 patients who either had active infection or had recovered, using TRB and IGH repertoire sequencing of peripheral blood. A recovered cohort comprised 15 to 19 patients contributing fewer than 25 samples, mostly after mild to moderate COVID-19 managed as outpatients. The recovered cohort had a median age of roughly 30 years, compared with approximately 67 years in the active-infection cohort. In the active-infection cohort, about 60% of the 20 patients were critically ill and required mechanical ventilation or ECMO. Comorbidities linked to unfavorable COVID-19 outcome were present in about 90% of the 20 patients in the active-infection cohort. Over 7 million TCR sequences were analysed from a TCR and BCR sequence repository that comprised a few dozen patients and 55 to 75 time points. Because samples were available both during active disease and after recovery, a couple of patients were counted in both the recovered and the active cohorts. An age-matched reference group of 39 healthy donors negative for COVID-19 antibodies served as the comparison for repertoire analyses. As many as 9 follow-up blood samples were collected from each patient, and in some individuals these samples spanned different disease stages. What the authors observed across the whole study: Blood samples from mildly ill patients during symptoms and early samples from severe cases were scarce. TRB repertoires were highly clonal in active COVID-19, whereas diversity and richness at recovery rose above healthy donor levels. The reported TCR clusters were stated to require prospective validation before clinical use. A total of roughly 2,300 TCR clusters were exclusive to the recovered cohort, and a few dozen of those clusters were low-pGen clusters. Specific T cell subsets (CD4+/Treg/CD8+) and sorted SARS-CoV-2-responsive or tetramer+ T cells had not yet been sequenced, and these experiments were ongoing. The cohort was considered too small to assess HLA contributions to COVID-19 susceptibility or severity. Strongly skewed TRBV/TRBJ gene usage was reported in patients with COVID-19.

The CDR3 runs 17 residues from the cysteine to the phenylalanine. Only CDR3 DNA is held: 51 bases, read in frame from base 1. In the germline V gene, CDR1 corresponds to SGHDT and CDR2 to YYEEEE. Here V drops 2 bases and J drops 4 bases, and the junction holds 10 bases not matched to any gene. Points on this clonotype: Its binding antigen is unknown. There are no base qualities to consult, and no much larger clone falls within one base.

The sequencer was an Illumina MiSeq. Multiplex PCR with BIOMED2 TRB-A/B primer pools was used to amplify TRB rearrangements. Two consecutive PCRs added Illumina-compatible adapters and 7-nucleotide sample barcodes to the amplicons. All library PCRs used Phusion HS II polymerase. The amplicons were purified from gel with the NucleoSpin Gel and PCR Clean-up kit, measured on Qubit, and then pooled at approximately 4 nM. The quality of the amplicon pool was checked on an Agilent 2100 Bioanalyzer prior to Illumina next-generation sequencing. The paper's processing steps were these. Annotation of TRB rearrangements was performed with MiXCR 3.0.8 using the default MiXCR reference library. Non-productive reads and sequences with fewer than 2 reads were removed, and each unique CDR3 nucleotide sequence was counted as one clone. Clonality, diversity, richness and V-J gene usage were calculated in R 3.5.1. GLIPH2 was used to cluster TCRs by CDR3 similarity, and OLGA was used to calculate generation probabilities. GLIPH2 clusters were kept only if they contained at least four unique TCR clonotypes found in at least three individuals. TCRdb handled the public reads itself, with Q25 trimming in fastp and clone calling in MiXCR, and kept productive beta chains. Records with the same CDR3 protein are collapsed into one entry carrying the most frequent genes and DNA. These V and J calls rely on TCRdb rather than the paper's analysis. A total of 8,000 to 8,500 distinct CDR3 sequences appear in this sample, less than 45% of them only once. Of the sample, roughly 3% falls within the top ten clones.

Genomic DNA extracted from blood was used in amounts of about 220-500 ng for amplification of TRB repertoires. Recombination connected TRBV5-6 to TRBJ1-2; 11 of the junction bases match TRBD1. The sequencing input was blood. The sequence was obtained from a human donor who had recovered from COVID-19. The CDR3 region: CASSFRDRGFLGYGYTF. The DNA reads as follows: TGTGCCAGCAGCTTTAGGGACAGGGGGTTTCTGGGCTATGGCTACACCTTC.